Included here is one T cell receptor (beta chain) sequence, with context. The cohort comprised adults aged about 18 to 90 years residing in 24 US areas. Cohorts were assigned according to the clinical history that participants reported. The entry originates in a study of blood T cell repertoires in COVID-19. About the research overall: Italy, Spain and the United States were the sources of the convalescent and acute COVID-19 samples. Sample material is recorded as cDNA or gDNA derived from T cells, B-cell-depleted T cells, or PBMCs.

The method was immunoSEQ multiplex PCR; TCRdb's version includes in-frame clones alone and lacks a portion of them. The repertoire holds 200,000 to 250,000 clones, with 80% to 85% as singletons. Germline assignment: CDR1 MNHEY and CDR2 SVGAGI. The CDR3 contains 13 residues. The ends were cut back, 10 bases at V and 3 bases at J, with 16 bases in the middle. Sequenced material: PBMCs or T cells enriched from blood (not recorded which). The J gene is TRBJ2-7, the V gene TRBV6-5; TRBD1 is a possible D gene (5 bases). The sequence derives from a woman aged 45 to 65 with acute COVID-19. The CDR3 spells CATTEGQGYEQYF. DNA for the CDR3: TGTGCCACGACCGAAGGGCAGGGCTACGAGCAGTACTTC.